The 25 T cell receptor beta chains given below trace back to one sample, sequenced in a study of cytomegalovirus exposure and HLA in healthy donors. A multiplex PCR was run with 60 Vbeta primers and 13 Jbeta primers. TCRdb keeps only in-frame clones here, not all; method: immunoSEQ multiplex PCR. The sample holds approximately 150,000 clones, approximately 73% seen once. Material for sequencing was PBMCs. Source of these receptors: a man aged 45-65 years in good health and CMV-seronegative.

This clone was seen only once. This CDR3 is also generated by other DNA sequences in the sample. The chain employs TRBV11-3 and TRBJ2-2; TRBD1 matches 7 bases. The germline CDR1 and CDR2 sequences are SGHNT and YENEEA. This CDR3 region has 15 residues. Germline trimming cut 4 bases from V and 2 bases from J; bases unmatched to any gene: 4. CDR3 in DNA: TGTGCCAGCAGCTCCGGGACAGCAAACACCGGGGAGCTGTTTTTT. Encoded protein: CASSSGTANTGELFF.

This clone was detected once. The V gene is TRBV6-5, the J gene TRBJ1-1, with unresolved D. The V gene lost 2 bases and the J gene lost 5 bases, with 12 bases spanning the gap. Per germline, CDR1 MNHEY and CDR2 SVGAGI. The CDR3 contains 14 residues. The CDR3 coding sequence is TGTGCCAGCAGTTACGATGGAGGTCGGACTGAAGCTTTCTTT. This encodes CASSYDGGRTEAFF.

The rearrangement joins TRBV7-2 to TRBJ2-5; D may be TRBD1 (6 bases). Trimming removed 6 bases at V and 4 bases at J, with 15 bases between. The CDR3 covers 14 residues. The germline gives CDR1 SGHTA, CDR2 FQGNSA. This CDR3 reads CASSPGELIETQYF. DNA of the CDR3: TGTGCCAGCAGTCCAGGGGAGCTCATAGAGACCCAGTACTTC.

This sequence joins TRBV2 and TRBJ1-6, with D possibly TRBD1 on 6 matching bases. The CDR3 is 14 amino acids. Looked up from germline, CDR1 is SNHLY and CDR2 is FYNNEI. V was pared by 7 bases and J by 3 bases, with 10 bases between. The CDR3 loop is CASIEGGYNSPLHF. In DNA, the CDR3 is TGTGCCAGCATTGAGGGGGGCTATAATTCACCCCTCCACTTT. Full variable domain (rest looked up from reference TRBV2 and TRBJ1-6): EPEVTQTPSHQVTQMGQEVILRCVPISNHLYFYWYRQILGQKVEFLVSFYNNEISEKSEIFDDQFSVERPDGSNFTLKIRSTKLEDSAMYFCASIEGGYNSPLHFGNGTRLTVT.

The chain is built from TRBV5-8 and TRBJ2-3; TRBD2 agrees at 14 bases. V lost 0 bases to trimming and J lost 6 bases; unmatched junction nucleotides: 6. The CDR3 runs to 17 residues. Germline V gene data show CDR1 as SGHTS and CDR2 as YDEGEE. The CDR3 loop is CASSLAGTSGGGDTQYF. CDR3 nucleotide sequence: TGTGCCAGCAGCTTGGCCGGGACTAGCGGGGGCGGGGATACGCAGTATTTT.

V usage is TRBV7-9 and J usage is TRBJ1-1; a possible D gene is TRBD1 (6 bases). V lost 1 base to trimming and J lost 0 bases, with 12 bases between them. The CDR3 consists of 16 residues. Per the germline V gene, CDR1 is SEHNR and CDR2 is FQNEAQ (reference sequence). As DNA, the CDR3 is TGTGCCAGCAGCTTAGGGGGGGGCGGATTGAACACTGAAGCTTTCTTT. Translating gives CASSLGGGGLNTEAFF.

V is TRBV5-5 and J is TRBJ2-2; D perhaps matches TRBD1 (5 bases). Germline V lookup: CDR1 SGHKS, CDR2 YYEKEE (reference sequence). The CDR3 is 16 amino acids. Trimming cost V 1 base and J 1 base, with 11 bases left between them. This CDR3 reads CASSLYDRENTGELFF. In DNA, the CDR3 is TGTGCCAGCAGCTTGTATGACAGAGAGAACACCGGGGAGCTGTTTTTT.

Turning to this clone: Other DNA sequences from this sample encode an identical CDR3 as well. The rearrangement uses TRBV5-1 and TRBJ2-3, with a possible D match to TRBD2 (6 bases). CDR1 is SGHRS and CDR2 is YFSETQ in the germline V gene. The V and J ends lost 0 bases and 2 bases respectively, with 10 bases between them. The length of the CDR3 is 15 residues. This chain's CDR3 is CASSLVAGSTDTQYF. As DNA, the CDR3 is TGCGCCAGCAGCTTGGTTGCGGGATCCACAGATACGCAGTATTTT.

This clone was seen only a few times. The V call is TRBV7-8, the J call TRBJ1-6; no reliable D call. CDR3 size: 14 residues. Germline V CDR1 and CDR2: SGHVS, FQNEAQ. The V end lost 7 bases, the J end lost 6 bases, and 13 bases lay between the germline ends. This CDR3 is CASTPATVNSPLHF. The CDR3 DNA reads as TGTGCCAGCACCCCCGCAACAGTTAATTCACCCCTCCACTTT.

The V gene is TRBV29-1, the J gene TRBJ2-5, with no clear D. Germline loops: CDR1 SQVTM, CDR2 ANQGSEA. This CDR3 has 12 residues. Between the trimmed V and J ends, which lost 0 bases and 1 base, there was a span of 3 bases. The DNA of the CDR3 is TGCAGCGTTGAAGACAGCCAAGAGACCCAGTACTTC. Its protein is CSVEDSQETQYF.

The V call is TRBV15, the J call TRBJ2-7, with D possibly matching TRBD2 (5 bases). CDR3 size: 15 residues. Between the trimmed V and J ends, which lost 1 base and 2 bases, there was a span of 12 bases. Germline-derived CDR1 and CDR2 are LNHNV and YYDKDF (reference sequence). Here the CDR3 reads CATSRARAGTYEQYF. The CDR3 DNA follows: TGTGCCACCAGCAGAGCGAGGGCAGGTACCTACGAGCAGTACTTC.

The chain has TRBV4-1 and TRBJ1-2; the match to TRBD1 covers 7 bases. CDR1 and CDR2 (germline): MGHRA, YSYEKL. Trimming took 3 bases from V and 1 from J; bases not matched to a gene: 5. The CDR3 is made up of 15 amino acids. The CDR3 reads CASSHDRDVNYGYTF. Here the CDR3 DNA reads TGCGCCAGCAGCCATGACAGGGACGTTAACTATGGCTACACCTTC.

The chain couples TRBV7-9 to TRBJ2-1, with 11 bases aligning to TRBD2. J was trimmed by 5 bases and V by 3 bases; bases with no gene match: 3. CDR1 is SEHNR and CDR2 is FQNEAQ in the germline V gene (reference sequence). The CDR3 contains 15 residues. The CDR3 sequence: CASSLLAGGNNEQFF. DNA for the CDR3: TGTGCCAGCAGCTTGTTAGCGGGGGGGAACAATGAGCAGTTCTTC.

V usage is TRBV21-1 and J usage is TRBJ1-2; the table gives TRBD1 as D, unverified against the DNA. TRBV21-1 represents a pseudogene. The CDR3 has 14 amino acids. The CDR3 sequence: CASSARQGNYGYTF. The DNA for the CDR3 is TGTGCCAGCAGCGCCCGACAGGGGAACTATGGCTACACCTTC.

V gene TRBV2 combines with J gene TRBJ2-3; possibly TRBD2 for D (5 bases). CDR3 size: 15 residues. V was cut by 7 bases and J by 0 bases, with 14 bases left in between. Germline CDR1 and CDR2: SNHLY and FYNNEI. Here the CDR3 DNA reads TGTGCCAGCATCCCCGTGCCGGGAAGCACAGATACGCAGTATTTT. This translates into CASIPVPGSTDTQYF.

This clone was recorded only once. The chain couples TRBV28 to TRBJ2-1; 8 bases align to TRBD1. The CDR3 consists of 15 residues. From germline, CDR1 is MDHEN and CDR2 SYDVKM. V trimming: 3 bases; J trimming: 4 bases; junction bases outside the gene matches: 5. The CDR3 nucleotides are TGTGCCAGCAGTTTCCAGGGGGCGGGGTACAATGAGCAGTTCTTC. Translation gives CASSFQGAGYNEQFF.

The CDR3 region has the DNA TGTGCCAGCAGTTTAGGGGCAGGGGGCCCGGGGGAGCAGTACTTC. Translation gives CASSLGAGGPGEQYF. This chain uses TRBV28 with TRBJ2-7, with 8 nucleotides matching TRBD1. With 2 bases clipped from V and 7 bases from J, the junction kept 10 bases outside the gene matches. CDR1 and CDR2 from the germline V gene are MDHEN and SYDVKM. The CDR3 contains 15 residues.

The chain links TRBV28 to TRBJ2-7; 9 bases are a match to TRBD1. The CDR3 has 15 amino acids. Germline CDR1 reads MDHEN; CDR2 reads SYDVKM. The ends lost 1 base at V and 7 bases at J; junction bases unmatched: 8. The CDR3 bases are TGTGCCAGCAGTTTATTTTGGACAGGGGCTGAGGAGCAGTACTTC. Translation gives CASSLFWTGAEEQYF. Filled out from reference TRBV28 and TRBJ2-7, the complete variable domain reads DVKVTQSSRYLVKRTGEKVFLECVQDMDHENMFWYRQDPGLGLRLIYFSYDVKMKEKGDIPEGYSVSREKKERFSLILESASTNQTSMYLCASSLFWTGAEEQYFGPGTRLTVT.

The V gene is TRBV5-4, the J gene TRBJ1-4; 8 bases line up with TRBD1. The V segment lost 4 bases and the J segment 6 bases; nucleotides outside the gene matches: 11. The CDR3 has 16 residues. The germline V gene encodes CDR1 SGHNT and CDR2 YYREEE (reference sequence). In DNA, the CDR3 is TGTGCCAGCAGCAAAGGGACGGACAGGGTCGATGAAAAACTGTTTTTT. Its translation: CASSKGTDRVDEKLFF.

The chain joins TRBV5-6 to TRBJ2-5; 8 nucleotides agree with TRBD1. The closer fit of TRBJ2-7 to the DNA end suggests the J call may be wrong. The CDR3 has 14 amino acids. Germline V gene data show CDR1 as SGHDT and CDR2 as YYEEEE. CDR3 DNA: TGTGCCAGCAGCTGGGACAGGCACCCTTACGAGCAGTACTTC. It is translated as CASSWDRHPYEQYF.

This clone was counted between two and nine times. The CDR3 DNA reads TGCGCCAGCAGCCAAGATGGCGGAGACGGGCAGTACTTC. It is translated as CASSQDGGDGQYF. The J gene is TRBJ2-7, the V gene TRBV4-1; D remains unclear. CDR3 length: 13 residues. V was trimmed by 0 bases and J by 9 bases, leaving 12 bases between them. From germline, CDR1 is MGHRA and CDR2 YSYEKL.

This clone was detected a few times. This rearrangement joins TRBV7-2 to TRBJ1-1; the match to TRBD1 covers 7 bases. V lost 7 bases, J lost 5 bases, and 10 bases stayed unmatched. CDR3 length equals 14 residues. Looked up from germline, CDR1 is SGHTA and CDR2 is FQGNSA. The CDR3 reads CASNPQGRATEAFF. In DNA, the CDR3 is TGTGCCAGCAACCCACAGGGGCGGGCTACTGAAGCTTTCTTT.

The chain carries TRBV9 and TRBJ2-2; 7 nucleotides line up with TRBD1. With V trimmed by 2 bases and J by 5 bases, 6 bases remained unmatched. Germline V CDR1 and CDR2: SGDLS, YYNGEE. The CDR3 contains 15 residues. The CDR3 loop is CASSVSGTETGELFF. Here the CDR3 DNA reads TGTGCCAGCAGCGTTTCCGGGACAGAGACCGGGGAGCTGTTTTTT. The variable domain in full, completed from reference TRBV9 and TRBJ2-2, reads DSGVTQTPKHLITATGQRVTLRCSPRSGDLSVYWYQQSLDQGLQFLIQYYNGEERAKGNILERFSAQQFPDLHSELNLSSLELGDSALYFCASSVSGTETGELFFGEGSRLTVL.

The chain couples TRBV5-1 to TRBJ1-2, with D possibly being TRBD1 (6 bases). The CDR3 runs to 16 residues. The V and J ends lost 3 bases and 8 bases respectively, with 23 bases between them. CDR1 and CDR2 (germline): SGHRS, YFSETQ. CDR3: CASSWDTRVGGAGYTF. DNA of the CDR3: TGCGCCAGCAGCTGGGACACCAGGGTGGGCGGTGCGGGCTACACCTTC.

This clone was observed a handful of times. The chain links TRBV9 to TRBJ2-1; 10 nucleotides match TRBD2. The junction had 1 base not matched to a gene; V was cut back by 0 bases and J by 4 bases. This CDR3 has 15 residues. Germline loops: CDR1 SGDLS, CDR2 YYNGEE. CDR3 region: CASSVELAGYNEQFF. CDR3 DNA sequence: TGTGCCAGCAGCGTAGAACTAGCGGGGTACAATGAGCAGTTCTTC.